The sequence of this T cell receptor (beta chain) was determined in a study of blood T cell repertoires in COVID-19. Study-level background: COVID-19 samples collected from the United States, Italy and Spain covered acute and convalescent phases. Nucleic acid was either cDNA or gDNA, and it came from T cells, B-cell-depleted T cells, or PBMCs.

This CDR3 is built from 15 residues. CDR1 is SGHNT and CDR2 is YYREEE in the germline V gene (reference sequence). Trimming at V came to 4 bases and at J to 5 bases, leaving 5 bases not matched to a gene. TCRdb's copy holds only in-frame clones and misses some; the assay was immunoSEQ multiplex PCR. Among under 200,000 clones listed, approximately 81% were seen once. While infection was still active, Seattle patients were enrolled and then followed longitudinally. Sequenced sample: peripheral blood. This rearrangement joins TRBV5-4 to TRBJ2-1, with 11 bases fitting TRBD2. This sequence originates from a woman between 70 and 85 years old with COVID-19, enrolled during active disease. CDR3 loop: CASSPTSGNNNEQFF. In nucleotides, the CDR3 is TGTGCCAGCAGCCCGACTAGCGGGAATAACAATGAGCAGTTCTTC.